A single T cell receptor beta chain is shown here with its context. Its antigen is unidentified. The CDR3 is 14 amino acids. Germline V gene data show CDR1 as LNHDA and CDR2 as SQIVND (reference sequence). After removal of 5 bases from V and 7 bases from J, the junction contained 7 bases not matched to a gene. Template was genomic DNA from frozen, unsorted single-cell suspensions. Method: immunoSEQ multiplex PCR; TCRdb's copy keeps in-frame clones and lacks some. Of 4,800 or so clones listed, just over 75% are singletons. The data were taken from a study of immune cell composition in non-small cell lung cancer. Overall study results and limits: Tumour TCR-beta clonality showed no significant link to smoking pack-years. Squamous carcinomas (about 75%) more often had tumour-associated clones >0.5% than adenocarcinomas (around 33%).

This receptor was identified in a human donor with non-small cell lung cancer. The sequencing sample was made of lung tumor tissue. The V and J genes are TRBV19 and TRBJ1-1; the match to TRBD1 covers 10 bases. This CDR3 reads CASSYGGQGFEAFF. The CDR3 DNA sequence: TGTGCCAGTAGTTATGGGGGACAGGGGTTTGAAGCTTTCTTT.